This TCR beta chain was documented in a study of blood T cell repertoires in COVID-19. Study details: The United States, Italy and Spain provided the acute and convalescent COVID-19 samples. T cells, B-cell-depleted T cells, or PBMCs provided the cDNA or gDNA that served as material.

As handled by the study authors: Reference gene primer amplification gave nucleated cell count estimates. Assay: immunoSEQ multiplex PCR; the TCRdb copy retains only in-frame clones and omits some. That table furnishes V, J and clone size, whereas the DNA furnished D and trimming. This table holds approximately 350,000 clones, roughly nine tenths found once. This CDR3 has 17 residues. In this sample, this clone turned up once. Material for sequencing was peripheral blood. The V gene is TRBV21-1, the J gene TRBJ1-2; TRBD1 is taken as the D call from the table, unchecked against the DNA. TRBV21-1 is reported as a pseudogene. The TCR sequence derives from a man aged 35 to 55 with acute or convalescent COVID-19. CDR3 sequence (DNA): TGTGCCAGCAGCACCGACCAGGGGAGCACCCCTAACTATGGCTACACCTTC. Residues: CASSTDQGSTPNYGYTF.